This is a list of T cell receptor beta chains from one sample in a study of response to subunit inactivated influenza vaccine. TCRdb independently ran MiXCR on the RT-PCR reads; one entry per CDR3 protein. The sample lists roughly 670,000 distinct CDR3 sequences, 14% occurring once. The material sequenced was PBMCs from blood, taken 14 to 15 days before vaccination. These receptors were taken from a man aged 50 to 60 who received an inactivated influenza vaccine. The CDR3 runs from the conserved cysteine through the conserved F or W. A D gene is named only where the DNA matches it firmly. Expanded clones are given a class, and other clones once, few, many or no size at all.

clone_size	v_call	j_call	d_call	cdr3_aa	cdr3_nt
many	TRBV20-1	TRBJ2-3	TRBD2	CSAKAGQFAGTSGIIHTDTQYF	TGCAGTGCTAAGGCAGGGCAATTCGCCGGGACTAGCGGGATTATTCACACAGATACGCAGTATTTT
few	TRBV12-3/TRBV12-4	TRBJ2-2	.	CASSLFPGANGELFF	TGTGCCAGCAGTTTATTTCCGGGGGCGAACGGGGAGCTGTTTTTT
few	TRBV12-3/TRBV12-4	TRBJ2-7	.	CASSSGPGVEQYF	TGTGCCAGCAGTTCGGGTCCTGGCGTCGAGCAGTACTTC
.	TRBV9	TRBJ2-1	TRBD2	CASSVAGTSGRYEQFF	TGTGCCAGCAGCGTAGCTGGGACTAGCGGGAGGTATGAGCAGTTCTTC
.	TRBV5-1	TRBJ2-1	.	CASNAGGPFNEQFF	TGCGCCAGCAACGCCGGGGGGCCGTTCAATGAGCAGTTCTTC
few	TRBV6-4	TRBJ2-3	TRBD2	CASSATSGGADTQYF	TGTGCCAGCAGTGCGACTAGCGGGGGAGCAGATACGCAGTATTTT
.	TRBV27	TRBJ1-2	TRBD1	CASSSPGQGTYGYTF	TGTGCCAGCAGTTCCCCGGGACAGGGGACCTATGGCTACACCTTC
many	TRBV25-1	TRBJ2-7	TRBD2	CASSEWGQDSGKRYEQYF	TGTGCCAGCAGTGAATGGGGCCAGGATAGCGGGAAGCGCTACGAGCAGTACTTC
.	TRBV30	TRBJ2-7	.	CAWRHRDGSKYSYEQYF	TGTGCCTGGAGGCACCGGGACGGGTCTAAATACTCCTACGAGCAGTACTTC
.	TRBV11-1	TRBJ2-3	.	CASSAGRGGDLFTDTQYF	TGTGCCAGCAGCGCTGGGAGGGGGGGGGACTTGTTCACAGATACGCAGTATTTT
few	TRBV5-1	TRBJ2-5	.	CASSLAGRFQETQYF	TGCGCCAGCAGCTTGGCCGGGCGGTTCCAAGAGACCCAGTACTTC
.	TRBV7-2	TRBJ2-2	TRBD1	CASSLRTGGNTGELFF	TGTGCCAGCAGCTTAAGGACAGGGGGAAACACCGGGGAGCTGTTTTTT
.	TRBV12-3/TRBV12-4	TRBJ2-7	.	CASSPGDIYYEQYF	TGTGCCAGCAGTCCAGGGGACATCTACTACGAGCAGTACTTC
few	TRBV5-5	TRBJ1-1	.	CASSLGTVKLPEAFF	TGTGCCAGCAGCTTGGGGACAGTGAAGCTCCCTGAAGCTTTCTTT
.	TRBV4-3	TRBJ1-4	TRBD1	CASSDGTGWDEKLFF	TGCGCCAGCAGCGACGGGACAGGGTGGGATGAAAAACTGTTTTTT
.	TRBV6-2/TRBV6-3	TRBJ2-7	.	CASSPTTSYEQYF	TGTGCCAGCAGCCCGACTACCTCCTACGAGCAGTACTTC
.	TRBV5-1	TRBJ2-2	TRBD1	CASSFRDRGTGELFF	TGCGCCAGCAGCTTCCGGGACAGGGGTACCGGGGAGCTGTTTTTT
few	TRBV7-2	TRBJ2-7	TRBD1	CASSLAPGNTGVPPYEQYF	TGTGCCAGCAGCTTAGCCCCCGGGAATACAGGGGTTCCCCCCTACGAGCAGTACTTC
few	TRBV5-1	TRBJ1-2	.	CASSLRPQDGYTF	TGCGCCAGCAGCTTGAGGCCGCAGGACGGCTACACCTTC
few	TRBV20-1	TRBJ1-2	.	CSARTQPGIPYGYTF	TGCAGTGCTCGCACCCAACCAGGGATCCCCTATGGCTACACCTTC
many	TRBV7-7	TRBJ2-7	.	CASSPDSGPSYEQYF	TGTGCCAGCAGCCCTGACTCGGGACCCAGCTACGAGCAGTACTTC
many	TRBV7-3	TRBJ2-1	.	CASSPTRGVGNEQFF	TGTGCCAGCAGCCCCACTCGTGGAGTGGGCAATGAGCAGTTCTTC
.	TRBV28	TRBJ2-7	.	CASSRPGTPYYEQYF	TGTGCCAGCAGTAGGCCGGGGACGCCCTACTACGAGCAGTACTTC
.	TRBV30	TRBJ1-4	.	CAWSEDEKLFF	TGTGCCTGGAGTGAGGATGAAAAACTGTTTTTT
.	TRBV6-4	TRBJ2-1	.	CASSDLGGRGANEQFF	TGTGCCAGCAGTGACTTAGGAGGGAGGGGGGCGAATGAGCAGTTCTTC
.	TRBV2	TRBJ2-5	.	CASSEDRGGAETQYF	TGTGCCAGCAGTGAAGACCGGGGCGGGGCGGAGACCCAGTACTTC
.	TRBV4-2	TRBJ2-3	.	CASSPESRDTQYF	TGTGCCAGCAGCCCAGAGAGCAGGGATACGCAGTATTTT
few	TRBV29-1	TRBJ2-1	TRBD2	CSVGGTSGSYNEQFF	TGCAGCGTTGGAGGGACTAGCGGATCCTACAATGAGCAGTTCTTC
many	TRBV25-1	TRBJ1-5	.	CASSGTYSNQPQHF	TGTGCCAGCAGTGGCACCTATAGCAATCAGCCCCAGCATTTT
few	TRBV14	TRBJ2-5	.	CASSAVAETQYF	TGTGCCAGCAGCGCTGTGGCGGAGACCCAGTACTTC
.	TRBV7-9	TRBJ1-5	.	CASSKQTGVGNQPQHF	TGTGCCAGCAGTAAGCAGACCGGGGTAGGAAATCAGCCCCAGCATTTT
few	TRBV20-1	TRBJ2-1	.	CSARGSRGNEQFF	TGCAGTGCCAGGGGTTCTCGGGGGAATGAGCAGTTCTTC
few	TRBV4-3	TRBJ2-1	.	CASSQVGDRPYNEQFF	TGCGCCAGCAGCCAAGTGGGCGACAGACCTTACAATGAGCAGTTCTTC
.	TRBV7-9	TRBJ2-2	.	CASSLSWRTKAGELFF	TGTGCCAGCAGCTTAAGTTGGAGGACTAAAGCCGGGGAGCTGTTTTTT
.	TRBV5-1	TRBJ2-5	TRBD1	CASSTMTGTQETQYF	TGCGCCAGCAGCACGATGACAGGGACCCAAGAGACCCAGTACTTC
.	TRBV15	TRBJ2-1	TRBD2	CATSMLTASGRVGFF	TGTGCCACCAGCATGCTCACGGCTAGCGGGAGGGTTGGGTTCTTC
.	TRBV6-1	TRBJ2-2	.	CARYPSSAIKNTGELFF	TGTGCCAGATATCCCTCTAGCGCGATCAAGAACACCGGGGAGCTGTTTTTT
.	TRBV6-1	TRBJ2-3	.	CASSRWTVTDTQYF	TGTGCCAGCAGTCGTTGGACAGTAACAGATACGCAGTATTTT
many	TRBV7-8	TRBJ1-1	.	CASSLIVTNTEAFF	TGTGCCAGCAGCTTAATAGTGACAAACACTGAAGCTTTCTTT
few	TRBV4-3	TRBJ2-7	.	CASSQDIPTLIYEQYF	TGCGCCAGCAGCCAAGATATCCCCACCCTCATTTACGAGCAGTACTTC
many	TRBV29-1	TRBJ2-7	.	CSVGEPYEQYF	TGCAGCGTCGGGGAGCCCTACGAGCAGTACTTC
few	TRBV18	TRBJ1-2	.	CASSPLGRRLTNYGYTF	TGTGCCAGCTCACCACTAGGACGCAGGTTGACTAACTATGGCTACACCTTC
.	TRBV7-8	TRBJ2-7	.	CASSPSNRDNEQYF	TGTGCCAGCAGTCCAAGTAACCGGGACAACGAGCAGTACTTC
many	TRBV2	TRBJ2-7	.	CARRRRGSSYEQYF	TGTGCCAGACGCCGCAGGGGCAGCTCCTACGAGCAGTACTTC
.	TRBV7-2	TRBJ2-7	.	CASTFRAGSYEQYF	TGTGCCAGCACCTTTCGGGCGGGGTCCTACGAGCAGTACTTC
few	TRBV20-1	TRBJ1-2	TRBD1	CSARDPTGNYGYTF	TGCAGTGCTAGAGATCCGACAGGGAACTATGGCTACACCTTC
few	TRBV20-1	TRBJ2-5	.	CSARDHGQFKETQYF	TGCAGTGCTAGAGACCATGGACAATTTAAAGAGACCCAGTACTTC
.	TRBV4-1	TRBJ1-1	.	CASSQDLFGTEAFF	TGCGCCAGCAGCCAGGACCTGTTTGGAACTGAAGCTTTCTTT
.	TRBV3-1	TRBJ1-2	.	CASSPGPSGYTF	TGTGCCAGCAGTCCGGGACCAAGTGGCTACACCTTC
.	TRBV3-1	TRBJ2-7	.	CASSQAHGGTYEQYF	TGTGCCAGCAGCCAAGCACACGGGGGAACCTACGAGCAGTACTTC
.	TRBV25-1	TRBJ1-1	TRBD1	CASSVPGQGKTEAFF	TGTGCCAGCAGTGTCCCAGGACAGGGGAAGACTGAAGCTTTCTTT
.	TRBV20-1	TRBJ2-3	.	CSASPCGEDTQYF	TGCAGTGCTAGCCCTTGTGGGGAGGATACGCAGTATTTT
.	TRBV11-2	TRBJ1-1	.	CASSLVGGQEAFF	TGTGCCAGCAGCTTAGTGGGGGGGCAGGAAGCTTTCTTT
many	TRBV5-1	TRBJ1-6	.	CASSLEAASLSPLHF	TGCGCCAGCAGCTTGGAGGCCGCGTCACTCTCACCCCTCCACTTT
many	TRBV7-8	TRBJ2-1	TRBD2	CASSLSGRNEQFF	TGTGCCAGCAGCCTTAGCGGGAGGAATGAGCAGTTCTTC
.	TRBV7-9	TRBJ2-3	TRBD2	CASSPWTSGLTDTQYF	TGTGCCAGCAGCCCATGGACTAGCGGGTTGACAGATACGCAGTATTTT
.	TRBV7-2	TRBJ2-1	.	CASSPPGPLDGNEQFF	TGTGCCAGCAGCCCCCCAGGCCCGCTTGACGGAAATGAGCAGTTCTTC
few	TRBV20-1	TRBJ2-1	TRBD2	CSASQASGRRDEQFF	TGCAGTGCTAGCCAAGCTAGCGGGAGAAGAGATGAGCAGTTCTTC
.	TRBV4-3	TRBJ2-1	.	CASSPRLASYNEQFF	TGCGCCAGCAGCCCACGCCTAGCGTCCTACAATGAGCAGTTCTTC
.	TRBV27	TRBJ2-1	TRBD1	CASSLSTGGNNEQFF	TGTGCCAGCAGTCTTTCGACAGGGGGGAACAATGAGCAGTTCTTC